A selection of T cell receptor beta chains follows, all from one sample in a study of blood T cell repertoires in COVID-19. The repertoire was sequenced with immunoSEQ multiplex PCR; TCRdb's copy has only in-frame clones and lacks some. The data show 88,000 or so clones, 85% seen once. Specimen: peripheral blood. The receptors shown here come from a man aged 55 to 70 with acute or convalescent COVID-19. CDR3s include the opening cysteine and the closing phenylalanine or tryptophan. The order of the fields is clone size, V gene, D gene, J gene, CDR3 DNA, CDR3 protein. A D gene is named only where the DNA matches it firmly. Size is stated for part of the rows, as once, few or many counts, or as a class when the clone is expanded.

>NA|TRBV27|TRBD1|TRBJ1-6
TGTGCCAGCAGCCTCGGACAGGGGAATAATTCACCCCTCCACTTT
CASSLGQGNNSPLHF
>few|TRBV5-1|TRBD2|TRBJ2-2
TGCGCCAGCAGCTTGGTAGCGGGGGGGCGTCGCACCGGGGAGCTGTTTTTT
CASSLVAGGRRTGELFF
>few|TRBV5-1|TRBD2|TRBJ2-1
TGCGCCAGCAGACCTCTAGCGGGTCGGCCGTTCTTC
CASRPLAGRPFF
>NA|TRBV19|NA|TRBJ1-6
TGTGCCAGTAGTATTCGGGACATGTCTTCACCCCTCCACTTT
CASSIRDMSSPLHF
>NA|TRBV13|NA|TRBJ1-1
TGTGCCAGCAGCTTAGGGCTATACACTGAAGCTTTCTTT
CASSLGLYTEAFF
>NA|TRBV5-1|TRBD2|TRBJ2-5
TGCGCCAGCAGCCTCAGCGGGGGCCAAGAGACCCAGTACTTC
CASSLSGGQETQYF
>NA|TRBV10-1|TRBD2|TRBJ2-1
TGCGCCAGCAGTGAGGGCGGGAGGTCATACAATGAGCAGTTCTTC
CASSEGGRSYNEQFF
>NA|TRBV7-7|TRBD2|TRBJ2-5
TGTGCCAGCAGCTCCACCGGACTAGCGGGAGAAGAGACCCAGTACTTC
CASSSTGLAGEETQYF
>NA|TRBV29-1|NA|TRBJ1-4
TGCAGCGTGGGAGGGGCAACTAATGAAAAACTGTTTTTT
CSVGGATNEKLFF
>NA|TRBV28|NA|TRBJ2-2
TGTGCCAGCAGCCGCGGCACCGCGAACACCGGGGAGCTGTTTTTT
CASSRGTANTGELFF
>NA|TRBV6-5|NA|TRBJ1-2
TGTGCCAGCCGGGGGGACACTAGGGGTGGCTACACCTTC
CASRGDTRGGYTF
>once|TRBV27|TRBD1|TRBJ2-5
TGTGCCAGCAGCCCTTGGGACAGAAAAGAGACCCAGTACTTC
CASSPWDRKETQYF
>once|TRBV29-1|TRBD1|TRBJ2-3
TGCAGCGCTGAGGGACAGGGAAGCACAGATACGCAGTATTTT
CSAEGQGSTDTQYF
>NA|TRBV21-1|NA|TRBJ2-1
TGTGCCAGCAGCAAATCCTGCGGGCTAGCGGAAAGCTCGAGCTCCTACAATGAGCAGTTCTTC
CASSKSCGLAESSSSYNEQFF
>NA|TRBV19|NA|TRBJ2-3
TGTGCCAGTAGGGACACCAGCGCAGATACGCAGTATTTT
CASRDTSADTQYF
>NA|TRBV19|NA|TRBJ1-3
TGTGCCAGTAGTCTTCGTGACAGACCTGGAAACACCATATATTTT
CASSLRDRPGNTIYF
>NA|TRBV7-2|NA|TRBJ1-3
TGTGCCAGCAGCTCCTCTCCAGGGAATGGAAACACCATATATTTT
CASSSSPGNGNTIYF
>NA|TRBV9|TRBD2|TRBJ2-3
TGTGCCAGCAGCTATGATAGCGGGAGCTTATCAGATACGCAGTATTTT
CASSYDSGSLSDTQYF
>NA|TRBV7-9|NA|TRBJ1-3
TGTGCCAGCAGCTTAAGGTCAGGGGCTGGAAACACCATATATTTT
CASSLRSGAGNTIYF
>few|TRBV2|NA|TRBJ1-2
TGTGCCAGCAGTGATCCAGGACTTTCGACCTACTATGGCTACACCTTC
CASSDPGLSTYYGYTF
>NA|TRBV20-1|TRBD2|TRBJ2-3
TGCAGTGCTAGTCACCCACTAGCGGGAGAAGCAGATACGCAGTATTTT
CSASHPLAGEADTQYF
>once|TRBV3-1/TRBV3-2|TRBD2|TRBJ2-1
TGTGCCAGCAGCCAAGGGGGGGGTGGCGGCAACAATGAGCAGTTCTTC
CASSQGGGGGNNEQFF
>NA|TRBV9|TRBD2|TRBJ2-1
TGTGCCAGCAGCGTAGTCCTAGCGGGGGGATTGAATGAGCAGTTCTTC
CASSVVLAGGLNEQFF
>NA|TRBV6-5|TRBD1|TRBJ1-6
TGTGCCAGCAGTTACTCGGGGCAGGGGGACTCACCCCTCCACTTT
CASSYSGQGDSPLHF
>NA|TRBV9|NA|TRBJ1-1
TGTGCCAGCAGCTATCTTCCCGGGACACTGAACACTGAAGCTTTCTTT
CASSYLPGTLNTEAFF
>NA|TRBV30|TRBD1|TRBJ1-2
TGTGCCTGGGAACAGGGGTGGAAAAATGGCTACACCTTC
CAWEQGWKNGYTF
>NA|TRBV6-5|NA|TRBJ1-2
TGTGCCAGCAGTTACCGCTCTACGGGCTATGGCTACACCTTC
CASSYRSTGYGYTF
>once|TRBV11-1|TRBD2|TRBJ2-3
TGTGCCAGCAGGAAAAGGACTAGCGGGGGTCGAGATACGCAGTATTTT
CASRKRTSGGRDTQYF
>NA|TRBV11-2|NA|TRBJ2-7
TGTGCCAGCAGCTTAGGTAGATACGAGCAGTACTTC
CASSLGRYEQYF
>NA|TRBV5-1|TRBD2|TRBJ2-5
TGCGCCAGCAGCTCCGCGGGGGGGCAAGAGACCCAGTACTTC
CASSSAGGQETQYF
>NA|TRBV5-4|TRBD2|TRBJ2-1
TGTGCCAGCAGCTCCCCCCCGGGACTAGCGGGAGATCGTGAGCAGTTCTTC
CASSSPPGLAGDREQFF
>NA|TRBV11-1|TRBD2|TRBJ2-1
TGTGCCAGCAGCTTAGCGGGGGGGACGAATGAGCAGTTCTTC
CASSLAGGTNEQFF
>NA|TRBV4-2|TRBD2|TRBJ2-3
TGTGCCAGCAGCCAAGTGAGCGGGGGGGCCGATACGCAGTATTTT
CASSQVSGGADTQYF
>NA|TRBV5-6|NA|TRBJ2-5
TGTGCCAGCAGCTTGAGCGGAGGCAGGAAGACCCAGTACTTC
CASSLSGGRKTQYF
>NA|TRBV5-1|TRBD2|TRBJ2-7
TGCGCCAGCAGCTTGGGGGCGCGGGAGGCGACCTACGAGCAGTACTTC
CASSLGAREATYEQYF
>NA|TRBV19|TRBD1|TRBJ1-5
TGTGCCAGTAGTACCTGGAGACAGGGGGTCAATAGCAATCAGCCCCAGCATTTT
CASSTWRQGVNSNQPQHF
>once|TRBV30|TRBD1|TRBJ2-3
TGTGCCTGGAGTGGCTATCCGGGACAGGGGTTGAATACGCAGTATTTT
CAWSGYPGQGLNTQYF
>NA|TRBV15|TRBD1|TRBJ2-1
TGTGCCACCAGCACTACAGGGGGAACAGACTACAATGAGCAGTTCTTC
CATSTTGGTDYNEQFF
>NA|TRBV19|NA|TRBJ1-4
TGTGCCAGTAGCCGAACAGGGCCTAATGAAAAACTGTTTTTT
CASSRTGPNEKLFF
>NA|TRBV30|NA|TRBJ2-1
TGTGCCTGGAGTCCCTTTAGCGGAGCCTACAATGAGCAGTTCTTC
CAWSPFSGAYNEQFF
>NA|TRBV5-6|NA|TRBJ2-1
TGTGCCAGCAGCTTTAGCCCAGACAGCTACAATGAGCAGTTCTTC
CASSFSPDSYNEQFF
>NA|TRBV18|TRBD1|TRBJ2-7
TGTGCCAGCTCACTGCGGACAGGGGGAGGCTCCTACGAGCAGTACTTC
CASSLRTGGGSYEQYF
>NA|TRBV12-3/TRBV12-4|TRBD2|TRBJ2-5
TGTGCCAGTGGACTAGCGGGAGAGGAGACCCAGTACTTC
CASGLAGEETQYF
>NA|TRBV6-2/TRBV6-3|NA|TRBJ2-4
TGTGCCAGCAGTTATTGGCTAGCCAAAAACATTCAGTACTTC
CASSYWLAKNIQYF
>NA|TRBV20-1|NA|TRBJ2-7
TGCAGTGCCTCCCCTTCCTACGAGCAGTACTTC
CSASPSYEQYF
>NA|TRBV2|TRBD1|TRBJ1-4
TGTGCCAGCAGTGGGGGACAGGGGGCGAGGGAAAAACTGTTTTTT
CASSGGQGAREKLFF